This T cell receptor (beta chain) comes out of a study of response to subunit inactivated influenza vaccine. TCRdb reanalysed the RT-PCR reads using MiXCR and keeps one entry per CDR3 protein. The sample lists around 480,000 distinct CDR3 sequences, around 9.9% occurring once. Study-level results: The authors put forward the suggestion that each seasonal influenza vaccination may bring in only a limited number of new T cells.

This clonotype has just a few counts. As yet, its antigen is unknown. V was cut by 6 bases and J by 2 bases, with 17 bases left in between. This CDR3 is built from 16 residues. The receptor comes from a man over 45 who received an inactivated influenza vaccine. Sequencing was performed on PBMCs from blood, taken roughly 48 days after vaccination. The genes are TRBV12-3 or TRBV12-4 and TRBJ1-5, with D possibly TRBD1 on 6 matching bases. The CDR3: CASSIYIQGGNQPQHF. DNA for the CDR3: TGTGCCAGCAGCATCTACATACAGGGAGGCAATCAGCCCCAGCATTTT.